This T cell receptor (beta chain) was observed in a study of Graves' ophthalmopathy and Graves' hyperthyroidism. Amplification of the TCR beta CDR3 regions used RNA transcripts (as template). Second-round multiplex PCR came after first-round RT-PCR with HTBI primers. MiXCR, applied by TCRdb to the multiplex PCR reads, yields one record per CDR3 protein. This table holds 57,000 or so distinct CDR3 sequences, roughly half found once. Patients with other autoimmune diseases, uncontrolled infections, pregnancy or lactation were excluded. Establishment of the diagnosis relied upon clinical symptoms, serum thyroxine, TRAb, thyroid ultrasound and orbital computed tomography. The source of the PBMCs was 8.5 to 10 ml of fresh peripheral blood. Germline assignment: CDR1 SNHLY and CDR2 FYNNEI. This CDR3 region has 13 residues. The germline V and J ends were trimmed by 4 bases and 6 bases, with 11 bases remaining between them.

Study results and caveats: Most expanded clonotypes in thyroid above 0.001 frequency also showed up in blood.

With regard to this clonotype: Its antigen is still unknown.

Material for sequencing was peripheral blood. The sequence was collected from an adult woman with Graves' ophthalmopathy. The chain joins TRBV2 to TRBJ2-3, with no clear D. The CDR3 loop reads CASSASNLDTQYF. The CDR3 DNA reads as TGTGCCAGCAGTGCGAGTAACCTCGATACGCAGTATTTT.